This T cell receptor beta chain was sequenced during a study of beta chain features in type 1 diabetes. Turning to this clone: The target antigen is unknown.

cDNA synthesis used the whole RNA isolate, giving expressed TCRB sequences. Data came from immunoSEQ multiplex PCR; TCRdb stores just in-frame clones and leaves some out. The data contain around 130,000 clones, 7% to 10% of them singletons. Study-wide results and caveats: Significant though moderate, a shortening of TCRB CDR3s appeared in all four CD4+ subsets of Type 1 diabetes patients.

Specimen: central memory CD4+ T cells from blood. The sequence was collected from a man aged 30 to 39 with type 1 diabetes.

CDR3 nucleotide sequence: TGTGCCAGCAGACCCCAGTACTACGAGCAGTACTTC. Its protein is CASRPQYYEQYF. The chain links TRBV6-6 to TRBJ2-7; D is uncertain. This CDR3 has 12 residues. V was cut by 6 bases and J by 3 bases, with 9 bases left in between. Germline V gene sequence: CDR1 MNHNY, CDR2 SVGAGI (reference sequence).